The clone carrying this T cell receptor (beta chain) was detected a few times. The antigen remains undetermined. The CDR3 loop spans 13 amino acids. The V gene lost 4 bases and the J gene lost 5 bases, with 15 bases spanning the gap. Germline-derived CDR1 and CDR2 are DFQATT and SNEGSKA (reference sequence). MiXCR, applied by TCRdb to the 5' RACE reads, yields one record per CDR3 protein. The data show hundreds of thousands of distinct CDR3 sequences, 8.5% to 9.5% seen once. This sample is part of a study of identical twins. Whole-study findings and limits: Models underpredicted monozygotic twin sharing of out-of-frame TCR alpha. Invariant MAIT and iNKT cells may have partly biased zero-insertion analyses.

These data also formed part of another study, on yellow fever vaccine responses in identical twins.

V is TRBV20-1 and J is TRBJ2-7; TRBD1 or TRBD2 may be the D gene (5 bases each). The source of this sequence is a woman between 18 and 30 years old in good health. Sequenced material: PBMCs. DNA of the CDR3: TGCAGTGCTATATTAAGTTTGGGGGACGAGCAGTACTTC. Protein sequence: CSAILSLGDEQYF.